These 9 T cell receptor beta chains were sequenced from one sample in a study of cytomegalovirus exposure and HLA in healthy donors (dated 2017 in TCRdb). To prepare the library, the immunoSEQ multiplex PCR assay was applied. The multiplex PCR relied on a mix of 60 forward primers for TCR Vbeta segments and 13 reverse primers for TCR Jbeta segments. As stored in TCRdb, this immuneACCESS dataset retains in-frame rearrangements with V and J assigned. A fraction of the clones does not appear; measured against another copy, unresolved V genes explain less than half of the discrepancy, and the remainder lacks a known reason. A total of about 140,000 clones appear in this sample, approximately 84% of them only once. The top ten hold roughly 1.4% of the sample. The specimen sequenced was PBMCs. Source of these receptors: a man aged 30 to 45 in good health and CMV-seropositive.

V and J are TRBV15 and TRBJ2-1; 8 nucleotides match TRBD2. In germline, CDR1 is LNHNV, CDR2 YYDKDF (reference sequence). Germline trimming cut 5 bases from V and 8 bases from J; bases unmatched to any gene: 11. The CDR3 is made up of 15 amino acids. In nucleotides, the CDR3 is TGTGCCACCAGCGCCTCTGGGGCGGGGGGCCATGAGCAGTTCTTC. As protein: CATSASGAGGHEQFF.

The J gene is TRBJ1-5, the V gene TRBV2, with 9 bases lining up with TRBD1. The CDR3 extends over 15 amino acids. CDR1 and CDR2 from the germline V gene are SNHLY and FYNNEI. V was pared by 4 bases and J by 3 bases, with 4 bases of the junction left unmatched. The CDR3 protein is CASSGWTGANQPQHF. DNA for the CDR3: TGTGCCAGCAGTGGCTGGACAGGGGCCAATCAGCCCCAGCATTTT.

This clone appeared a few times. The CDR3 spells CASSFDGGTSSLYF. CDR3 in DNA: TGTGCCAGCAGCTTCGACGGCGGGACTAGTAGTTTGTATTTT. This chain uses TRBV6-5 with TRBJ2-3, with 8 bases matching TRBD2. The V segment lost 6 bases and the J segment 14 bases; nucleotides outside the gene matches: 16. The CDR3 spans 14 residues. Germline V lookup: CDR1 MNHEY, CDR2 SVGAGI.

This clone was detected only once. The CDR3 nucleotides are TGTGCCAGCAGCGTCATGACAGGGTCTGGAAACACCATATATTTT. Residues: CASSVMTGSGNTIYF. The gene calls are TRBV9 and TRBJ1-3, with 7 bases lining up with TRBD1. The junction had 3 bases not matched to a gene; V was cut back by 2 bases and J by 1 base. The CDR3 sequence is 15 residues long. Germline CDR1 is SGDLS and CDR2 is YYNGEE.

This clone was found a few times. The rearrangement joins TRBV5-1 to TRBJ1-1, with D maybe TRBD1 (6 bases). Germline V gene sequence: CDR1 SGHRS, CDR2 YFSETQ. The CDR3 extends over 14 amino acids. The ends were cut back, 0 bases at V and 4 bases at J, with 10 bases in the middle. The CDR3 loop reads CASSLGGRITEAFF. CDR3 in DNA: TGCGCCAGCAGCTTGGGGGGGCGGATCACTGAAGCTTTCTTT.

The V gene is TRBV28, the J gene TRBJ1-1; no firm D call. This CDR3 region has 12 residues. The germline gives CDR1 MDHEN, CDR2 SYDVKM. Trimming removed 2 bases from V and 6 bases from J, with 7 bases in between. CDR3 sequence reads: CASSLGGPEAFF. CDR3 DNA sequence: TGTGCCAGCAGTTTAGGAGGGCCTGAAGCTTTCTTT.

The chain is built from TRBV19 and TRBJ2-6; a possible D gene is TRBD2 (5 bases). The V gene's germline CDR1 is LNHDA and CDR2 SQIVND (reference sequence). Deletions cut 7 bases from V and 4 bases from J, with 11 bases between. The CDR3 spans 14 residues. The CDR3 nucleotides are TGTGCCAGTAATGGGCGGGCCGGGGCCAACGTCCTGACTTTC. Amino acid sequence: CASNGRAGANVLTF.

V and J are TRBV5-1 and TRBJ2-1; 11 bases are shared with TRBD2. J gave up 4 bases and V 0 bases, and 9 bases lay outside the gene matches. The CDR3 covers 18 residues. The germline V gene has CDR1 SGHRS and CDR2 YFSETQ. The CDR3 sequence is CASSLGGLAGVGYNEQFF. The CDR3 DNA sequence: TGCGCCAGCAGCTTGGGAGGACTAGCGGGCGTAGGGTACAATGAGCAGTTCTTC.

This clone was detected only a few times. The gene calls are TRBV18 and TRBJ2-7; tentatively, D is TRBD2 (6 bases). This CDR3 is built from 14 residues. V was cut by 1 base and J by 2 bases, with 9 bases left in between. Germline V gene data show CDR1 as KGHSH and CDR2 as LQKENI. The CDR3 spells CASSPLAGPYEQYF. The CDR3 nucleotides read TGTGCCAGCTCACCACTTGCGGGGCCCTACGAGCAGTACTTC.